One sample yielded the 26 T cell receptor beta chains listed below, sequenced in a study of T-cell reconstitution after alpha-beta-depleted transplantation in children (dated by TCRdb to between 2015 and 2016). Library generation was performed with PCR. For sequencing, an Illumina HiSeq 2500 was employed. Molecular barcoding was employed in the preparation of TCR libraries, with unique molecular identifiers being used to normalize TCRbeta repertoire quantification. TCRdb applied fastp at Q25 and MiXCR to the public reads, then kept only in-frame beta chains. Identical CDR3 protein sequences are pooled into one entry, listed with their most common genes and DNA. The sample table holds hundreds of thousands of distinct CDR3 sequences, of which roughly 15% were seen once. The ten largest make up 1.1% of the sample. The sequenced sample was PBMCs from the stem cell graft donor, obtained from the stem cell graft. These receptors all come from a human donor who donated a stem cell graft to a child with acute myeloid leukemia.

The rearrangement links TRBV21-1 to TRBJ2-3. TRBV21-1 is given as a pseudogene. CDR3 size: 13 residues. CDR3 nucleotide sequence: TGTGCCAGCAGCAAAACGGGGCTAGATACGCAGTATTTT. Encoded protein: CASSKTGLDTQYF.

At least ten counts were recorded for this clonotype. This rearrangement joins TRBV20-1 to TRBJ2-7; D might be TRBD2 (6 bases). CDR3 length equals 15 residues. CDR1 DFQATT and CDR2 SNEGSKA come from the germline V gene (reference sequence). Between the trimmed V and J ends, which lost 6 bases and 2 bases, there was a span of 20 bases. The CDR3 sequence: CSAPSRGGGTYEQYF. Here the CDR3 DNA reads TGCAGTGCCCCTAGCCGAGGAGGAGGGACCTACGAGCAGTACTTC.

This clonotype came up many times. The chain has TRBV20-1 and TRBJ1-4, with unresolved D. This CDR3 region has 11 residues. The V gene's germline CDR1 is DFQATT and CDR2 SNEGSKA (reference sequence). The CDR3 bases are TGCAGCTCCAAGCGAAATGAAAAACTGTTTTTT. Amino acid sequence: CSSKRNEKLFF.

This clonotype was seen more than once but under ten times. The chain links TRBV20-1 to TRBJ1-6, with TRBD1 matching over 7 bases. Germline lookup yields CDR1 DFQATT and CDR2 SNEGSKA (reference sequence). Trimming at V came to 6 bases and at J to 5 bases, leaving 7 bases not matched to a gene. The CDR3 covers 14 residues. For the CDR3, the DNA is TGCAGTGCGGTGGACGACAGGGATAATTCACCCCTCCACTTT. As protein: CSAVDDRDNSPLHF.

This clonotype was observed many times. J is TRBJ2-5 and V is TRBV20-1; 7 nucleotides agree with TRBD1. V was pared by 3 bases and J by 3 bases, with 13 bases of the junction left unmatched. Germline V CDR1 and CDR2: DFQATT, SNEGSKA (reference sequence). CDR3 length: 16 amino acids. The CDR3 sequence is CSASSPGQALKETQYF. The CDR3 DNA follows: TGCAGTGCTAGTTCACCCGGACAGGCACTGAAAGAGACCCAGTACTTC.

The chain couples TRBV30 to TRBJ2-3; D uncertain. V gave up 3 bases and J gave up 0 bases, with 7 bases separating them. CDR1 is GTSNPN and CDR2 is SVGIG in the germline V gene (reference sequence). The CDR3 length is 13 residues. The chain's CDR3 is CAWSTASTDTQYF. CDR3 in DNA: TGTGCCTGGAGCACAGCCAGCACAGATACGCAGTATTTT.

This clonotype was counted only a few times. The chain employs TRBV20-1 and TRBJ1-3, with D hard to call. This CDR3 is built from 15 residues. The V and J ends lost 1 base and 6 bases respectively, with 16 bases between them. Germline CDR1 and CDR2: DFQATT and SNEGSKA (reference sequence). The CDR3 reads CSARAPVGSKNTIYF. The DNA for the CDR3 is TGCAGTGCTAGAGCCCCGGTCGGGTCCAAAAACACCATATATTTT.

This clonotype has ten or more counts. The chain recombines TRBV12-3 or TRBV12-4 with TRBJ2-7; D gene ambiguous. The length of the CDR3 is 12 residues. V was clipped by 6 bases and J by 5 bases, with 11 bases between them. CDR3 in DNA: TGTGCCAGCAGAGAAAGAGGCCACGAGCAGTACTTC. Its protein product is CASRERGHEQYF.

This clonotype came up many times. The chain couples TRBV29-1 to TRBJ2-3, with 8 bases matching TRBD1. The CDR3 is made up of 13 amino acids. In germline, CDR1 is SQVTM, CDR2 ANQGSEA. The ends lost 4 bases at V and 4 bases at J; junction bases unmatched: 4. The CDR3 coding sequence is TGCAGCGTTGGACAGGGGACCGCAGATACGCAGTATTTT. Translating it yields CSVGQGTADTQYF.

The chain recombines TRBV4-3 with TRBJ2-3; possible D gene TRBD1, 5 bases. This CDR3 comprises 13 residues. Germline-derived CDR1 and CDR2 are LGHNA and YSLEER. V lost 2 bases to trimming and J lost 4 bases, with 7 bases between them. The chain's CDR3 is CASSQQGADTQYF. For the CDR3, the DNA is TGCGCCAGCAGCCAACAAGGGGCAGATACGCAGTATTTT.

This clonotype was seen more than once but under ten times. The rearrangement links TRBV7-8 to TRBJ2-7; D remains ambiguous. Germline loops: CDR1 SGHVS, CDR2 FQNEAQ. The CDR3 consists of 15 residues. V shed 5 bases and J shed 2 bases, with 16 bases lying between them. CDR3 residues: CASSLTPGLTYEQYF. Written as DNA, the CDR3 is TGTGCCAGCAGCCTAACCCCGGGCCTCACCTACGAGCAGTACTTC.

The V call is TRBV10-3, the J call TRBJ2-6; TRBD2 agrees at 7 bases. Germline assignment: CDR1 ENHRY and CDR2 SYGVKD. This CDR3 spans 17 amino acids. Trimming took 0 bases from V and 4 from J; bases not matched to a gene: 6. CDR3 sequence (DNA): TGTGCCATCAGTGAGTCCCCGGGGGGAGCCGGGGCCAACGTCCTGACTTTC. It is translated as CAISESPGGAGANVLTF.

Ten or more counts support this clonotype. The chain links TRBV10-3 to TRBJ2-5, with D possibly matching TRBD2 (6 bases). CDR3 size: 16 residues. Looked up from germline, CDR1 is ENHRY and CDR2 is SYGVKD. V lost 4 bases, J lost 1 base, and 16 bases lay in between. The CDR3, as DNA: TGTGCCATCAGTGGGGACTCGGGGGTTACCCAAGAGACCCAGTACTTC. Protein product: CAISGDSGVTQETQYF.

This clonotype was seen ten or more times. The chain employs TRBV20-1 and TRBJ1-5; no firm D call. The CDR3 covers 13 residues. Trimming pared 4 bases from V and 4 bases from J, leaving 11 bases between. Germline V gene sequence: CDR1 DFQATT, CDR2 SNEGSKA (reference sequence). The CDR3 region is CSATLGPNQPQHF. The CDR3 nucleotides read TGCAGTGCTACTCTAGGGCCTAATCAGCCCCAGCATTTT.

The DNA for the CDR3 is TGTGCCAGCAGCTCCCCTGGGGGACTAGCGGGGGGGCTCTCCTACGAGCAGTACTTC. It encodes CASSSPGGLAGGLSYEQYF. The chain combines TRBV7-3 with TRBJ2-7; 16 bases are shared with TRBD2. Losses at the gene ends were 4 bases for V and 0 bases for J; bases not matched to a gene: 9. CDR1 is SGHTA and CDR2 is FQGTGA in the germline V gene. The CDR3 has 19 residues.

The chain carries TRBV7-9 and TRBJ2-1; D remains unclear. The germline CDR1 and CDR2 sequences are SEHNR and FQNEAQ (reference sequence). V shed 5 bases and J shed 6 bases, with 11 bases lying between them. This CDR3 is built from 13 residues. The CDR3 loop is CASSPNWGNEQFF. The DNA for the CDR3 is TGTGCCAGCAGCCCGAATTGGGGCAATGAGCAGTTCTTC. Full variable domain (remainder filled in from reference TRBV7-9 and TRBJ2-1): DTGVSQNPRHKITKRGQNVTFRCDPISEHNRLYWYRQTLGQGPEFLTYFQNEAQLEKSRLLSDRFSAERPKGSFSTLEIQRTEQGDSAMYLCASSPNWGNEQFFGPGTRLTVL.

This clonotype was seen only a few times. The rearrangement links TRBV7-9 to TRBJ2-1; maybe TRBD2 (6 bases). Germline lookup yields CDR1 SEHNR and CDR2 FQNEAQ (reference sequence). This CDR3 has 12 residues. The ends were cut back, 6 bases at V and 8 bases at J, with 11 bases in the middle. The CDR3 sequence: CASSSGVDEQFF. The CDR3 DNA reads TGTGCCAGCAGTTCGGGGGTGGATGAGCAGTTCTTC.

This clonotype came up many times. Here the CDR3 reads CASSSRGLMEVNYGYTF. DNA for the CDR3: TGTGCCAGCAGTTCTCGCGGCCTAATGGAGGTCAACTATGGCTACACCTTC. V gene TRBV12-3 or TRBV12-4 combines with J gene TRBJ1-2, with no clear D. This CDR3 contains 17 residues. V was cut by 4 bases and J by 2 bases, with 20 bases left in between.

This chain connects TRBV27 to TRBJ2-1; 11 bases are shared with TRBD1. CDR1 is MNHEY, CDR2 SMNVEV, per germline (reference sequence). J gave up 5 bases and V 7 bases, and 4 bases lay outside the gene matches. The CDR3 length is 14 residues. The chain's CDR3 is CASTGQGGDNEQFF. The CDR3 nucleotides are TGTGCCAGCACGGGACAGGGGGGAGACAATGAGCAGTTCTTC.

This clonotype was found many times. The V gene is TRBV15, the J gene TRBJ2-1; perhaps D is TRBD1 or TRBD2 (5 bases each). The V and J ends lost 1 base and 0 bases respectively, with 7 bases between them. This CDR3 contains 15 residues. Germline CDR1 LNHNV, CDR2 YYDKDF (reference sequence). CDR3 sequence reads: CATSRGDVSYNEQFF. The DNA of the CDR3 is TGTGCCACCAGCAGAGGGGACGTCTCCTACAATGAGCAGTTCTTC.

This clonotype was picked up many times. The V gene is TRBV12-3 or TRBV12-4, the J gene TRBJ1-5, with 7 bases identical to TRBD1. V shed 6 bases and J 2 bases; nucleotides not matched to a gene: 10. CDR3 length equals 16 residues. The CDR3 sequence: CASSQGGYIGNQPQHF. The CDR3 region has the DNA TGTGCCAGCAGCCAGGGGGGGTATATTGGCAATCAGCCCCAGCATTTT.

This clonotype was observed at least ten times. Sequence at one end of the junction differs from germline and may be a read error. V is TRBV7-2 and J is TRBJ2-1; no definite D call. The CDR3 loop spans 15 amino acids. Germline V gene lookup returns CDR1 SGHTA and CDR2 FQGNSA. This CDR3 is CASSLARSSYNEQFF. The DNA for the CDR3 is TGTGCCAGCAGTTTAGCCCGGAGCTCCTACAATGAGCAGTTCTTC.

This clonotype has a count of ten or more. The chain joins TRBV20-1 to TRBJ1-1; no clear D. The germline gives CDR1 DFQATT, CDR2 SNEGSKA (reference sequence). The CDR3 covers 15 residues. V was clipped by 0 bases and J by 3 bases, with 14 bases between them. The CDR3 bases are TGCAGTGCTAGAGAGGGCTCCCGGTACGACACTGAAGCTTTCTTT. Protein product: CSAREGSRYDTEAFF.

There are many counts of this clonotype. V usage is TRBV20-1 and J usage is TRBJ2-7; TRBD1 aligns across 9 bases. The CDR3 consists of 16 residues. Germline V gene data show CDR1 as DFQATT and CDR2 as SNEGSKA (reference sequence). The junction had 6 bases not matched to a gene; V was cut back by 0 bases and J by 0 bases. CDR3 region: CSARDYGQGPSYEQYF. In DNA, the CDR3 is TGCAGTGCTAGAGATTACGGACAGGGGCCCTCCTACGAGCAGTACTTC.

The chain uses TRBV20-1 and TRBJ2-2, with D unresolved. The CDR3 is 12 amino acids. Germline CDR1 and CDR2: DFQATT and SNEGSKA (reference sequence). V lost 1 base and J 7 bases, leaving 7 bases between the germline ends. This CDR3 reads CSARAGFGELFF. The DNA for the CDR3 is TGCAGTGCTAGAGCCGGTTTCGGGGAGCTGTTTTTT.

This clonotype was seen a handful of times. The chain employs TRBV10-3 and TRBJ2-1; 7 nucleotides agree with TRBD2. Germline V gives CDR1 ENHRY, CDR2 SYGVKD. The CDR3 has 15 amino acids. With V trimmed by 1 base and J by 3 bases, 3 bases remained unmatched. The CDR3 here is CAISELGGNYNEQFF. CDR3 coding DNA: TGTGCCATCAGTGAGTTGGGGGGGAACTACAATGAGCAGTTCTTC.